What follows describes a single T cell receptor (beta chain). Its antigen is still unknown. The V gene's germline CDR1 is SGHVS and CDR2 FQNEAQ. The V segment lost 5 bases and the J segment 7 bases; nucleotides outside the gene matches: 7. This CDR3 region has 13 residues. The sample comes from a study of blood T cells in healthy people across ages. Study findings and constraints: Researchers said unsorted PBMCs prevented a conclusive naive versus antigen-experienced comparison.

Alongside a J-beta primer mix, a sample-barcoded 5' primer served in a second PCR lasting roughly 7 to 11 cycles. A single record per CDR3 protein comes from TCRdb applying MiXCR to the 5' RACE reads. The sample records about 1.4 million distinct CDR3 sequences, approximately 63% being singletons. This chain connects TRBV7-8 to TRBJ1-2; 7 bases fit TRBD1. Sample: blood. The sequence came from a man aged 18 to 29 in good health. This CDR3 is CASSANRGSGYTF. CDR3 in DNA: TGTGCCAGCAGCGCAAACAGGGGAAGTGGCTACACCTTC.